This T cell receptor beta chain was obtained from a study of PD-1 blockade in classical Hodgkin lymphoma. All the patients suffered relapse after autologous stem cell transplantation, and brentuximab vedotin exposure differed. Progressive disease, partial response or complete response was each patient's best response. Some clones are missing from TCRdb's copy, which holds only in-frame ones; the method was immunoSEQ multiplex PCR. This sample has over 20,000 clones; 70% to 80% occur once, and the top ten carry roughly 6.7%. About this clone: What it recognizes is unknown.

This CDR3 has 15 amino acids. Trimming pared 4 bases from V and 3 bases from J, leaving 13 bases between. Germline V lookup: CDR1 SGHRS, CDR2 YFSETQ. Notes on the study in general: Prior therapy or disease activity may underlie the repertoire differences, whose causes remain undefined. The study reported lower baseline TCR diversity in newly diagnosed patients than in healthy donors.

The chain has TRBV5-1 and TRBJ2-2; D unclear. This TCR came from a human donor with classical Hodgkin lymphoma. Material: peripheral blood mononuclear cells (PBMCs), obtained at baseline. The CDR3 DNA follows: TGCGCCAGCAGCATCACTCGCGGATACACCGGGGAGCTGTTTTTT. This sequence encodes CASSITRGYTGELFF.